Listed here are 24 T cell receptor beta chains from one sample, sequenced in a study of blood T cell repertoires in COVID-19. Method: immunoSEQ multiplex PCR; TCRdb's copy keeps in-frame clones and lacks some. The sample lists fewer than 120,000 clones, 85% to 90% occurring once. The sequencing sample was made of peripheral blood. The source of these receptors is a woman between 45 and 60 years old with acute or convalescent COVID-19.

V gene TRBV12-5 combines with J gene TRBJ2-7, with TRBD1 identical over 11 bases. V lost 1 base, J lost 2 bases, and 7 bases stayed unmatched. There are 17 residues in the CDR3. The germline CDR1 and CDR2 sequences are LGHNT and FRNRAP. For the CDR3, the DNA is TGTGCTAGTGGTTTGGCTACGGACAGGGGGCTTGCCTACGAGCAGTACTTC. The encoded protein is CASGLATDRGLAYEQYF.

CDR3 nucleotide sequence: TGTGCCTGGAATCCGGGTGCGTACACTGAAGCTTTCTTT. This codes for CAWNPGAYTEAFF. The rearrangement joins TRBV30 to TRBJ1-1; D unclear. Germline V gene lookup returns CDR1 GTSNPN and CDR2 SVGIG (reference sequence). CDR3 length: 13 amino acids. V was cut by 4 bases and J by 3 bases, with 12 bases left in between.

This chain links TRBV18 with TRBJ2-1; 11 positions agree with TRBD2. J was trimmed by 7 bases and V by 3 bases; bases with no gene match: 8. The CDR3 spans 16 residues. Germline CDR1 KGHSH, CDR2 LQKENI. In nucleotides, the CDR3 is TGTGCCAGCTCACCCTTCGGGTCTAGCGGGAGGAATGAGCAGTTCTTC. This translates into CASSPFGSSGRNEQFF.

The gene calls are TRBV4-2 and TRBJ1-2; D call uncertain. The CDR3 covers 14 residues. Germline CDR1 reads LGHNA; CDR2 reads YNFKEQ. Trimming left V 1 base short and J 5 bases short, with 11 bases between. CDR3 sequence reads: CASSQGQNPYGYTF. CDR3 nucleotide sequence: TGTGCCAGCAGCCAAGGGCAGAATCCTTATGGCTACACCTTC.

The chain links TRBV5-1 to TRBJ1-2; D uncertain. The CDR3 loop spans 12 amino acids. V lost 4 bases and J lost 4, with 8 bases in between. Looked up from germline, CDR1 is SGHRS and CDR2 is YFSETQ. The chain's CDR3 is CASSTDIYGYTF. Written as DNA, the CDR3 is TGCGCCAGCAGCACCGACATCTATGGCTACACCTTC.

This rearrangement joins TRBV7-8 to TRBJ1-4; D not resolved. Germline V CDR1 and CDR2: SGHVS, FQNEAQ. Trimming removed 3 bases at V and 8 bases at J, with 13 bases between. The CDR3 has 14 residues. CDR3 in DNA: TGTGCCAGCAGCTTGGAGGTTGAGGGAGAAAAACTGTTTTTT. Its translation: CASSLEVEGEKLFF. The full variable domain, completed using reference TRBV7-8 and TRBJ1-4, is GAGVSQSPRYKVAKRGQDVALRCDPISGHVSLFWYQQALGQGPEFLTYFQNEAQLDKSGLPSDRFFAERPEGSVSTLKIQRTQQEDSAVYLCASSLEVEGEKLFFGSGTQLSVL.

The J gene is TRBJ2-3, the V gene TRBV7-9; TRBD1 aligns across 8 bases. There are 14 residues in the CDR3. Germline V gives CDR1 SEHNR, CDR2 FQNEAQ (reference sequence). The V gene end was trimmed by 5 bases and the J gene end by 6 bases; junction bases not matched to a gene: 7. CDR3 nucleotide sequence: TGTGCCAGCAGCCCGAGGACAGGGCTGGATACGCAGTATTTT. As protein: CASSPRTGLDTQYF.

This clone was seen once. The chain is built from TRBV3-1 (or the pseudogene TRBV3-2) and TRBJ2-7; D is ambiguous. V was pared by 4 bases and J by 1 base, with 8 bases between. Germline V gives CDR1 LGHDT, CDR2 YNNKEL (reference sequence). The length of the CDR3 is 13 residues. CDR3 amino acids: CASSRSRSYEQYF. The DNA for the CDR3 is TGTGCCAGCAGCCGAAGTCGGTCCTACGAGCAGTACTTC.

The genes are TRBV24-1 and TRBJ2-7; TRBD1 agrees at 10 bases. The V gene's germline CDR1 is KGHDR and CDR2 SFDVKD. V gave up 8 bases and J gave up 4 bases; unmatched junction bases: 10. The length of the CDR3 is 15 residues. CDR3 nucleotides: TGTGCCACCACCTTCCTGGGGACAGGGGTATACGAGCAGTACTTC. Translating it yields CATTFLGTGVYEQYF.

V gene TRBV14 combines with J gene TRBJ2-2; 9 positions agree with TRBD2. The CDR3 consists of 16 residues. J lost 5 bases, V lost 1 base, and 5 bases had no gene match. The germline V gene encodes CDR1 SGHDN and CDR2 FVKESK. The CDR3 DNA follows: TGTGCCAGCAGCCAAGTAGCGGGAGTCGGTACCGGGGAGCTGTTTTTT. Protein: CASSQVAGVGTGELFF.

The chain has TRBV5-1 and TRBJ2-2; tentatively, D is TRBD2 (5 bases). The CDR3 totals 14 residues. The V and J ends lost 0 bases and 4 bases respectively, with 7 bases between them. Germline lookup yields CDR1 SGHRS and CDR2 YFSETQ. This CDR3 reads CASSLGAGTGELFF. Here the CDR3 DNA reads TGCGCCAGCAGCTTGGGGGCGGGCACCGGGGAGCTGTTTTTT.

The chain employs TRBV5-4 and TRBJ2-5; D may be TRBD1 (6 bases). The CDR3 contains 17 residues. Trimming stripped 0 bases from V and 2 bases from J, with 17 bases between. Germline V lookup: CDR1 SGHNT, CDR2 YYREEE (reference sequence). CDR3 nucleotide sequence: TGTGCCAGCAGCTTGGAGGGAAACAGGGTTGCACAAGAGACCCAGTACTTC. Translated: CASSLEGNRVAQETQYF.

The CDR3 coding sequence is TGTGCCACCAGTTCTAATTGGGCTAGCGGGACCGGGGAGCTGTTTTTT. It is translated as CATSSNWASGTGELFF. The rearrangement uses TRBV24-1 and TRBJ2-2; 8 bases are a match to TRBD2. The CDR3 has 16 amino acids. Trimming took 6 bases from V and 5 from J; bases not matched to a gene: 10. Germline-derived CDR1 and CDR2 are KGHDR and SFDVKD.

This clone was observed a handful of times. Within the sample, other DNA sequences also encode this same CDR3. V gene TRBV19 combines with J gene TRBJ2-5; TRBD2 aligns across 12 bases. After removal of 1 base from V and 4 bases from J, the junction contained 7 bases not matched to a gene. Germline V gives CDR1 LNHDA, CDR2 SQIVND (reference sequence). CDR3 size: 17 residues. In DNA, the CDR3 is TGTGCCAGTAGTATAGGTGCTAGCGGGAGGGCCGGAGAGACCCAGTACTTC. Protein: CASSIGASGRAGETQYF.

The rearrangement uses TRBV19 and TRBJ2-2; 8 bases align to TRBD1. Germline CDR1 LNHDA, CDR2 SQIVND (reference sequence). V was clipped by 3 bases and J by 4 bases; unmatched bases: 7. The CDR3 length is 16 residues. The CDR3 nucleotides read TGTGCCAGTAGTATCGACAGGGGAGTTAGCACCGGGGAGCTGTTTTTT. It translates to CASSIDRGVSTGELFF.

The chain couples TRBV25-1 to TRBJ1-2, with TRBD1 as a possible D gene (5 bases). Trimming pared 6 bases from V and 3 bases from J, leaving 14 bases between. Germline CDR1 MGHDK, CDR2 SYGVNS. This CDR3 contains 14 residues. Here the CDR3 DNA reads TGTGCCAGCAGCCGATCCTGGGGGGACTATGGCTACACCTTC. This codes for CASSRSWGDYGYTF.

The chain couples TRBV6-6 to TRBJ1-4; D is ambiguous. The CDR3 length is 13 residues. Germline V gene sequence: CDR1 MNHNY, CDR2 SVGAGI (reference sequence). Between the trimmed V and J ends, which lost 5 bases and 8 bases, there was a span of 12 bases. The CDR3 here is CASSDTWREKLFF. CDR3 in DNA: TGTGCCAGCAGTGACACCTGGCGAGAAAAACTGTTTTTT.

The chain links TRBV5-1 to TRBJ2-3; D is possibly TRBD2 (5 bases). The CDR3 is 14 amino acids. V lost 2 bases to trimming and J lost 2 bases, with 9 bases between them. CDR1 is SGHRS and CDR2 is YFSETQ in the germline V gene. As DNA, the CDR3 is TGCGCCAGCAGCTTTGGGGAGTACACAGATACGCAGTATTTT. It specifies CASSFGEYTDTQYF.

The chain is built from TRBV6-5 and TRBJ2-5; perhaps TRBD1 as D (6 bases). Germline CDR1 reads MNHEY; CDR2 reads SVGAGI. This CDR3 spans 15 amino acids. The V and J ends lost 2 bases and 2 bases respectively, with 12 bases between them. Here the CDR3 reads CASSYGQGGQETQYF. In DNA form, the CDR3 reads TGTGCCAGCAGTTACGGGCAAGGGGGTCAAGAGACCCAGTACTTC.

The CDR3 loop reads CASSNQNQPQHF. CDR3 nucleotide sequence: TGTGCCAGCAGCAATCAAAATCAGCCCCAGCATTTT. V is TRBV11-2 and J is TRBJ1-5; D unresolved. The germline gives CDR1 SGHAT, CDR2 FQNNGV. With 5 bases removed from V and 4 bases from J, the gap between germline ends came to 6 bases. The CDR3 has 12 amino acids.

The V and J genes are TRBV27 and TRBJ1-2, with D hard to call. Germline CDR1 reads MNHEY; CDR2 reads SMNVEV (reference sequence). This CDR3 has 14 residues. Trimming took off 5 bases at V and 2 bases at J, with 12 bases between the two ends. CDR3 sequence reads: CASSTSTGNYGYTF. Here the CDR3 DNA reads TGTGCCAGCAGTACATCGACGGGGAACTATGGCTACACCTTC.

The chain combines TRBV18 with TRBJ1-6; the match to TRBD1 covers 12 bases. The ends lost 2 bases at V and 7 bases at J; junction bases unmatched: 0. The germline gives CDR1 KGHSH, CDR2 LQKENI. CDR3 size: 15 residues. The CDR3 DNA follows: TGTGCCAGCTCACCAGGGACAGGGGGCAATTCACCCCTCCACTTT. Its translation: CASSPGTGGNSPLHF.

This clone was recorded once. The rearrangement uses TRBV7-9 and TRBJ2-1; possibly TRBD2 for D (5 bases). Germline V gives CDR1 SEHNR, CDR2 FQNEAQ (reference sequence). The CDR3 spans 14 residues. Trimming removed 4 bases at V and 7 bases at J, with 14 bases between. In DNA, the CDR3 is TGTGCCAGCAGCTCCTTGGCGGGCCGGAATGAGCAGTTCTTC. It is translated as CASSSLAGRNEQFF.

Only a few counts were recorded for this clone. The chain couples TRBV30 to TRBJ1-5; D is perhaps TRBD1 (5 bases). The CDR3 is made up of 14 amino acids. V shed 0 bases and J shed 2 bases, with 8 bases lying between them. Germline V lookup: CDR1 GTSNPN, CDR2 SVGIG (reference sequence). CDR3 coding DNA: TGTGCCTGGAGTGTAGGGGTAGGCAATCAGCCCCAGCATTTT. Protein: CAWSVGVGNQPQHF.